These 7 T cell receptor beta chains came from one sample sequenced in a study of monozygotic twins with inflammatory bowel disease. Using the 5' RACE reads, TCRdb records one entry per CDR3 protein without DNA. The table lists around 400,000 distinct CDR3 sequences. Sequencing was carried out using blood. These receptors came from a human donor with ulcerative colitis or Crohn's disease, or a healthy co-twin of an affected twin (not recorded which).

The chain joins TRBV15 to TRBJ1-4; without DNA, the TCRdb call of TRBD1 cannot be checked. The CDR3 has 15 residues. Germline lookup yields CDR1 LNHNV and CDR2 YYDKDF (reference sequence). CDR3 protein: CATSSKTGDDEKLFF.

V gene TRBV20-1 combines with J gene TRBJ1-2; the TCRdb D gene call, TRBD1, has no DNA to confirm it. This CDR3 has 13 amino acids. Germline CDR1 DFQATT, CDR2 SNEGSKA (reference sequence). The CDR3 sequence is CSAREGVDYGYTF.

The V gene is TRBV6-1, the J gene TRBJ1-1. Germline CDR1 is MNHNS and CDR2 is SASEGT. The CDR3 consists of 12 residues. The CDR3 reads CASKDSGHEAFF.

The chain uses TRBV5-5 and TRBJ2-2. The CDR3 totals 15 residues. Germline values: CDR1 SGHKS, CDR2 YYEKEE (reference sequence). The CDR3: CASSLVGWNTGELFF.

Here the CDR3 reads CASSQGGTRTDTQYF. The V call is TRBV3-1, the J call TRBJ2-3; the D gene TCRdb calls, TRBD1, cannot be checked with no DNA. Germline CDR1 LGHDT, CDR2 YNNKEL (reference sequence). This CDR3 region has 15 residues.

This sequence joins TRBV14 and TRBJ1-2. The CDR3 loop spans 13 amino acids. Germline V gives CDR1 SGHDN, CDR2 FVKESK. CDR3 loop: CASPAGSFYGYTF.

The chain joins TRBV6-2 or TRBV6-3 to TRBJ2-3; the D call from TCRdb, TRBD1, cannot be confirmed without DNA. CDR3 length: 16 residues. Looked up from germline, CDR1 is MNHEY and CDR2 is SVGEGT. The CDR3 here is CASSRRTGASTDTQYF.